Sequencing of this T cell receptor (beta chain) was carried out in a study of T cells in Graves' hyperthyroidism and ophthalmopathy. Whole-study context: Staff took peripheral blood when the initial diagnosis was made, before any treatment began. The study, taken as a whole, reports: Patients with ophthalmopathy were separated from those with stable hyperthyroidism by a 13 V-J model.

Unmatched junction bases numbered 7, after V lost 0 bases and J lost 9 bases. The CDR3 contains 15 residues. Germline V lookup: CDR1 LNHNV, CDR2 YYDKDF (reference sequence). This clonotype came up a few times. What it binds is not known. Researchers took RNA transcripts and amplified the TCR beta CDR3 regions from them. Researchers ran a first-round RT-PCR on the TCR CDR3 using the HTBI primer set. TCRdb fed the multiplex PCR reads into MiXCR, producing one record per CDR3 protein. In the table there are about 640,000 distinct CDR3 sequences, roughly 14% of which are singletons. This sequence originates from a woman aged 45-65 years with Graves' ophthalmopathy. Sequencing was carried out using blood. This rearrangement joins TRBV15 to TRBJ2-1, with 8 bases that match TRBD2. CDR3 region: CATSRESGSGGEQFF. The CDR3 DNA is TGTGCCACCAGCAGAGAGAGCGGGAGTGGAGGTGAGCAGTTCTTC.